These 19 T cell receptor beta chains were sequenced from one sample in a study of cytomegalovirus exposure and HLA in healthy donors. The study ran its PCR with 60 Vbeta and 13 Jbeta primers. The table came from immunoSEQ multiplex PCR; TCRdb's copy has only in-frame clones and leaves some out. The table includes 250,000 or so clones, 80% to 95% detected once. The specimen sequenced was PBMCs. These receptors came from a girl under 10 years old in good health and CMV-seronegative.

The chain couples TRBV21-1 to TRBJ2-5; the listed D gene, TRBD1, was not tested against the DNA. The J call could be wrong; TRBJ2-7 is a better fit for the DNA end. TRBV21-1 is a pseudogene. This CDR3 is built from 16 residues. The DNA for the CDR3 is TGTGCCAGCAGCAGGAGGGACAGCGTGGGCTCCTACGAGCAGTACTTC. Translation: CASSRRDSVGSYEQYF.

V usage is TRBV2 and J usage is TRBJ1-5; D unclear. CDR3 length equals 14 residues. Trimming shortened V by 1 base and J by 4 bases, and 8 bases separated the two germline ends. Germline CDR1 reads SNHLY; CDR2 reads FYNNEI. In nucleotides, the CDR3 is TGTGCCAGCAGTGAAGTTTCGGAGAATCAGCCCCAGCATTTT. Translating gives CASSEVSENQPQHF.

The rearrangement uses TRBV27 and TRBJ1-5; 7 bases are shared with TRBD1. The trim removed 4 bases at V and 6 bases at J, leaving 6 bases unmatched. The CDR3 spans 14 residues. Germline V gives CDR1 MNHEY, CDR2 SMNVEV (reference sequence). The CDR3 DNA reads TGTGCCAGCAGTTCGGCCAGGGGGGCTCAGCCCCAGCATTTT. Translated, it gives CASSSARGAQPQHF.

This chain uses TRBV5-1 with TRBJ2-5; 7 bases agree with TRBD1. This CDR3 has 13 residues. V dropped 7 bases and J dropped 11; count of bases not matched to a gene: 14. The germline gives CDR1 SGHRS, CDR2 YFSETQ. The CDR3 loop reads CASGTVASGEQYF. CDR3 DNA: TGCGCCAGCGGGACAGTGGCCTCCGGGGAGCAGTACTTC.

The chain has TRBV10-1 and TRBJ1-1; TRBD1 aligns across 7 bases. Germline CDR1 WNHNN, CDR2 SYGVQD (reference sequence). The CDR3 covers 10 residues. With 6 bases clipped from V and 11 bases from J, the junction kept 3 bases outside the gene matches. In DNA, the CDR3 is TGCGCCAGCAGCCCCAGGGGGGCTTTCTTT. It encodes CASSPRGAFF.

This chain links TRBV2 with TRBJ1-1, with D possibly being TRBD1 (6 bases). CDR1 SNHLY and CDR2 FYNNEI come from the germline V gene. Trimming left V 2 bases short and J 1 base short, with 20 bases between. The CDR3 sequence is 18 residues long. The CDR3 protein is CASSENSLGALRNTEAFF. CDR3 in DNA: TGTGCCAGCAGTGAAAATTCCCTGGGGGCTCTGCGGAACACTGAAGCTTTCTTT.

The CDR3 here is CASSEGYGSADTQYF. CDR3 DNA sequence: TGTGCCAGCAGTGAGGGGTACGGGAGCGCAGATACGCAGTATTTT. This rearrangement joins TRBV6-1 to TRBJ2-3; D may be TRBD2 (6 bases). V was clipped by 3 bases and J by 4 bases, with 14 bases between them. Germline lookup yields CDR1 MNHNS and CDR2 SASEGT. This CDR3 comprises 15 residues.

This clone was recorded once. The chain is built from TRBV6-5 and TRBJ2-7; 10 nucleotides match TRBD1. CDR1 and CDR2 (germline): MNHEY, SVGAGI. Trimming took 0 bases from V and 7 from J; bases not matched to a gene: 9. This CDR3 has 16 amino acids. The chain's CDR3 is CASSYSGTGDPWEQYF. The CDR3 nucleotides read TGTGCCAGCAGTTACTCAGGGACAGGGGATCCCTGGGAGCAGTACTTC.

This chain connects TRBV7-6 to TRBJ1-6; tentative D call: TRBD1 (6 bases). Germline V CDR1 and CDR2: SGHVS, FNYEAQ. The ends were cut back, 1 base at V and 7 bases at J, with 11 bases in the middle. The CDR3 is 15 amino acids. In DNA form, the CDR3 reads TGTGCCAGCAGCTTAGAGGACAGTACGAATTCACCCCTCCACTTT. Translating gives CASSLEDSTNSPLHF.

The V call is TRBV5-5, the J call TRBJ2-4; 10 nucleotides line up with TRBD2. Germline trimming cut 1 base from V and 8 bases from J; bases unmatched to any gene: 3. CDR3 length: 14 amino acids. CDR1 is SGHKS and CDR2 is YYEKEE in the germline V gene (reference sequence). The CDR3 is CASSLPSGRDIQYF. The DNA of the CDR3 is TGTGCCAGCAGCTTGCCTAGCGGGAGAGACATTCAGTACTTC.

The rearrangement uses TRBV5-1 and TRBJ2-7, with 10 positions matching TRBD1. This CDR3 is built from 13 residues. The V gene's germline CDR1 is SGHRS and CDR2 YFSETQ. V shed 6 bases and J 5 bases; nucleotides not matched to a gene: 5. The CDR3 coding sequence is TGCGCCAGCACAGGACAGGGGGTCGACGAGCAGTACTTC. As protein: CASTGQGVDEQYF.

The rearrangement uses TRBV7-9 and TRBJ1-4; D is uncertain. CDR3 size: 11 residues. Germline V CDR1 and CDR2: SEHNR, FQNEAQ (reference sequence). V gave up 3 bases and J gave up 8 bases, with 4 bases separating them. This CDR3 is CASSFLEKLFF. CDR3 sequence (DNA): TGTGCCAGCAGCTTCTTGGAAAAACTGTTTTTT. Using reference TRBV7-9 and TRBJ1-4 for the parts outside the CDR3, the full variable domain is DTGVSQNPRHKITKRGQNVTFRCDPISEHNRLYWYRQTLGQGPEFLTYFQNEAQLEKSRLLSDRFSAERPKGSFSTLEIQRTEQGDSAMYLCASSFLEKLFFGSGTQLSVL.

CDR3 in amino acids: CASSLVDRGVGAFF. Written as DNA, the CDR3 is TGTGCCAGCAGCTTAGTGGACAGGGGCGTAGGGGCTTTCTTT. This chain links TRBV7-8 with TRBJ1-1; 9 nucleotides line up with TRBD1. Per germline, CDR1 SGHVS and CDR2 FQNEAQ. This CDR3 region has 14 residues. V shed 1 base, J shed 11 bases, and the junction held 8 bases outside the gene matches.

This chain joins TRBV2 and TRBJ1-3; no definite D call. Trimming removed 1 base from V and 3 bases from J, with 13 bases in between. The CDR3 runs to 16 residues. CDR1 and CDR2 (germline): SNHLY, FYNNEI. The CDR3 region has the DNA TGTGCCAGCAGTGAAGAAGCAATTGACATTGGAAACACCATATATTTT. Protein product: CASSEEAIDIGNTIYF.

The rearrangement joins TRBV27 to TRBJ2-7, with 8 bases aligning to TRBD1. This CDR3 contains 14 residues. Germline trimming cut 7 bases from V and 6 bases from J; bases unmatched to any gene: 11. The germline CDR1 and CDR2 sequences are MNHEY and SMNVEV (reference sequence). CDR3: CASKTGDWSGEQYF. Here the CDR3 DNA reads TGTGCCAGCAAGACAGGGGACTGGTCCGGCGAGCAGTACTTC.

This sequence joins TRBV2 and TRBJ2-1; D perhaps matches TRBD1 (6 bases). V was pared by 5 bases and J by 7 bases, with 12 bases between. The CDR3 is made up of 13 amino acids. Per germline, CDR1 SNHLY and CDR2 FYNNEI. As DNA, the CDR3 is TGTGCCAGCAGTCCAAACACAGGGAATGAGCAGTTCTTC. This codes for CASSPNTGNEQFF.

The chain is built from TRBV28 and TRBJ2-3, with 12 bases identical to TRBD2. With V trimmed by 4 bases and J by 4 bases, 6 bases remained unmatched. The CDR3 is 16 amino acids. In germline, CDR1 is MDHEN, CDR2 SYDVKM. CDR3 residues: CASSSPSGGASDTQYF. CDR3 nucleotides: TGTGCCAGCAGTTCCCCTAGCGGGGGGGCCTCAGATACGCAGTATTTT.

This CDR3 reads CASSLGSLAGGETQYF. In DNA form, the CDR3 reads TGTGCCAGCAGCTTAGGATCACTAGCCGGGGGGGAGACCCAGTACTTC. This rearrangement joins TRBV13 to TRBJ2-5; 7 positions match TRBD2. Germline V gives CDR1 PRHDT, CDR2 FYEKMQ (reference sequence). The length of the CDR3 is 16 residues. V trimming: 0 bases; J trimming: 5 bases; junction bases outside the gene matches: 9. Together with reference TRBV13 and TRBJ2-5, the CDR3 gives the full variable domain: AAGVIQSPRHLIKEKRETATLKCYPIPRHDTVYWYQQGPGQDPQFLISFYEKMQSDKGSIPDRFSAQQFSDYHSELNMSSLELGDSALYFCASSLGSLAGGETQYFGPGTRLLVL.

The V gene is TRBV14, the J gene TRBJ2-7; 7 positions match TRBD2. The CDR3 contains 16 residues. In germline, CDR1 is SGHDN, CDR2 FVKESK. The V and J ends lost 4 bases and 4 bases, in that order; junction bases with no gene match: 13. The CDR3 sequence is CASSPPAGGSGYEQYF. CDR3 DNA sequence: TGTGCCAGCAGCCCCCCAGCGGGCGGGAGCGGGTACGAGCAGTACTTC.